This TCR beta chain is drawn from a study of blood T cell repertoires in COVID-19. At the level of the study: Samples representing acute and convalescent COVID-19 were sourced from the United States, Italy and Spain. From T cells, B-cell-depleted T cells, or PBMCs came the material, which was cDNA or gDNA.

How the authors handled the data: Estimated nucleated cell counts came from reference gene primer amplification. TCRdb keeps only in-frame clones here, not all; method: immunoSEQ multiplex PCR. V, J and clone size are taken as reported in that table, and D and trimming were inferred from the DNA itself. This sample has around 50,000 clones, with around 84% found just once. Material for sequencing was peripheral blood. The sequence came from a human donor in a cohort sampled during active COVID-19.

The CDR3 DNA is TGTGCCAGCTCTAAAACTAGCGGGGCCTACAATGAGCAGTTCTTC. This sequence encodes CASSKTSGAYNEQFF. The chain recombines TRBV2 with TRBJ2-1; 10 bases are shared with TRBD2. V lost 8 bases, J lost 2 bases, and 6 bases stayed unmatched. This CDR3 region has 15 residues. The germline gives CDR1 SNHLY, CDR2 FYNNEI.